A selection of T cell receptor beta chains follows, all from one sample in a study of cytomegalovirus exposure and HLA in healthy donors. Measured with immunoSEQ multiplex PCR; TCRdb has only the in-frame clones, and not every one. In the table there are 50,000 to 65,000 clones, roughly 89% of which are singletons. The sequenced material came from PBMCs. These receptors originate from a woman between 18 and 29 years old in good health and CMV-seronegative. CDR3s include the opening cysteine and the closing phenylalanine or tryptophan. A D gene is named only where the DNA matches it firmly. Size tells how often a clone was seen (once, few, many) or the class of an expanded clone, and some rows leave it out.

D,V,size,J,CDR3,DNA
NA,TRBV11-2,NA,TRBJ2-2,CASSLVGTTHNTGELFF,TGTGCCAGCAGCTTAGTGGGGACAACCCATAACACCGGGGAGCTGTTTTTT
TRBD2,TRBV5-4,once,TRBJ2-1,CASSLSGGSYNEQFF,TGTGCCAGCAGCTTGTCGGGGGGGTCCTACAATGAGCAGTTCTTC
NA,TRBV5-5,NA,TRBJ2-5,CASSTSPVYQETQYF,TGTGCCAGCAGCACCTCCCCGGTGTACCAAGAGACCCAGTACTTC
NA,TRBV4-2,NA,TRBJ1-2,CASSQKIDRPSYGYTF,TGTGCCAGCAGCCAAAAAATCGACAGGCCCTCCTATGGCTACACCTTC
TRBD1,TRBV6-1,once,TRBJ1-1,CATGQGVNTEAFF,TGTGCCACTGGACAGGGGGTGAACACTGAAGCTTTCTTT
TRBD2,TRBV13,NA,TRBJ2-7,CASSAGLAQSSYEQYF,TGTGCCAGCAGCGCTGGACTAGCGCAGAGCTCCTACGAGCAGTACTTC
TRBD1,TRBV28,NA,TRBJ1-2,CASSAPDRAHGYTF,TGTGCCAGCAGTGCGCCGGACAGGGCCCATGGCTACACCTTC
TRBD2,TRBV29-1,NA,TRBJ2-1,CSVRAGVGYEQFF,TGCAGCGTGCGAGCGGGGGTAGGCTATGAGCAGTTCTTC
NA,TRBV7-8,NA,TRBJ2-1,CASSPGRDSYNEQFF,TGTGCCAGCAGCCCTGGGCGGGATTCCTACAATGAGCAGTTCTTC
TRBD1,TRBV29-1,NA,TRBJ1-2,CSVWLGGGYGYTF,TGCAGCGTTTGGTTAGGGGGCGGATATGGCTACACCTTC
NA,TRBV5-6,NA,TRBJ1-4,CASSSQGPNEKLFF,TGTGCCAGCAGCAGTCAGGGCCCTAATGAAAAACTGTTTTTT
NA,TRBV7-6,NA,TRBJ2-2,CASSLRDLLNTGELFF,TGTGCCAGCAGCTTAAGAGATCTGCTGAACACCGGGGAGCTGTTTTTT
TRBD2,TRBV4-1,NA,TRBJ2-5,CASSQALTSGGETQYF,TGCGCCAGCAGCCAAGCGTTGACTAGCGGGGGAGAGACCCAGTACTTC
TRBD1,TRBV2,NA,TRBJ2-6,CASSYGRGRNGANVLTF,TGTGCCAGCTCCTATGGCAGGGGGCGAAATGGGGCCAACGTCCTGACTTTC
NA,TRBV19,NA,TRBJ2-1,CASSIGLARLDNEQFF,TGTGCCAGTAGTATAGGGCTAGCTCGGCTAGACAATGAGCAGTTCTTC
NA,TRBV30,once,TRBJ1-2,CAWNRIELGSQGHYGYTF,TGTGCCTGGAATCGAATAGAATTGGGTTCCCAGGGGCACTATGGCTACACCTTC
TRBD2,TRBV28,NA,TRBJ2-1,CASTDGGDYNEQFF,TGTGCCAGCACCGACGGGGGGGATTACAATGAGCAGTTCTTC
NA,TRBV25-1,NA,TRBJ2-5,CASSRSRTQYF,TGTGCCAGCAGTCGTTCCCGGACCCAGTACTTC
TRBD1,TRBV30,NA,TRBJ1-5,CAWSIAGGNQPQHF,TGTGCCTGGAGTATAGCAGGGGGAAACCAGCCCCAGCATTTT
NA,TRBV7-6,NA,TRBJ2-7,CASSLDGLYEQYF,TGTGCCAGCAGCTTAGACGGACTTTACGAGCAGTACTTC
NA,TRBV30,NA,TRBJ2-1,CAWSVPPLGYNEQFF,TGTGCCTGGAGTGTACCGCCTCTCGGGTACAATGAGCAGTTCTTC
TRBD2,TRBV18,NA,TRBJ2-7,CASSLQGLAGARVSYEQYF,TGTGCCAGCTCACTCCAGGGACTAGCGGGAGCCAGGGTTTCCTACGAGCAGTACTTC
NA,TRBV5-6,NA,TRBJ1-3,CASSYWGGRRNTIYF,TGTGCCAGCAGCTACTGGGGTGGGAGAAGAAACACCATATATTTT
NA,TRBV18,NA,TRBJ2-5,CASSPGQQETQYF,TGTGCCAGCTCACCAGGACAGCAAGAGACCCAGTACTTC
NA,TRBV14,NA,TRBJ2-4,CASSQDPGPIQYF,TGTGCCAGCAGCCAAGATCCAGGCCCCATTCAGTACTTC
TRBD2,TRBV30,NA,TRBJ2-5,CAWSHSGGQETQYF,TGTGCCTGGAGTCATAGCGGGGGGCAAGAGACCCAGTACTTC
TRBD2,TRBV6-5,NA,TRBJ2-7,CASSYSGLAGGRQYF,TGTGCCAGCAGTTACTCTGGACTAGCGGGGGGGCGGCAGTACTTC
TRBD1,TRBV15,NA,TRBJ1-2,CATSSDRVGYTF,TGTGCCACCAGCAGCGACAGGGTTGGCTACACCTTC
TRBD2,TRBV11-3,NA,TRBJ2-5,CASSLSGGGQETQYF,TGTGCCAGCAGCTTAAGCGGGGGGGGCCAAGAGACCCAGTACTTC
TRBD2,TRBV10-3,NA,TRBJ2-3,CAISDPFGSGRGGVTDTQYF,TGTGCCATCAGTGACCCATTTGGGAGCGGGAGAGGGGGTGTCACAGATACGCAGTATTTT
TRBD2,TRBV5-6,NA,TRBJ2-1,CASSAMLAAYNEQFF,TGTGCCAGCAGCGCAATGCTAGCGGCCTACAATGAGCAGTTCTTC
TRBD2,TRBV2,NA,TRBJ2-1,CATQTPGGEQFF,TGTGCCACTCAGACCCCGGGGGGTGAGCAGTTCTTC
NA,TRBV6-1,NA,TRBJ2-2,CARDGGVGTGELFF,TGTGCCAGGGACGGAGGGGTGGGCACCGGGGAGCTGTTTTTT
TRBD1,TRBV15,NA,TRBJ1-2,CATSRDLTGIYGYTF,TGTGCCACCAGCAGAGATTTGACAGGGATTTATGGCTACACCTTC
NA,TRBV19,NA,TRBJ1-2,CASSPRQGLYGYTF,TGTGCCAGTAGTCCCCGGCAGGGACTCTATGGCTACACCTTC
TRBD2,TRBV28,NA,TRBJ2-2,CASSFSWTSGSTGELFF,TGTGCCAGCAGTTTCTCGTGGACTAGCGGGAGCACCGGGGAGCTGTTTTTT
NA,TRBV28,NA,TRBJ1-1,CASSFQGGSEAFF,TGTGCCAGCAGTTTCCAAGGGGGTTCTGAAGCTTTCTTT
TRBD1,TRBV5-5,NA,TRBJ1-5,CASSAGTAYNQPQHF,TGTGCCAGCAGCGCCGGGACAGCTTACAATCAGCCCCAGCATTTT
TRBD2,TRBV5-5,once,TRBJ2-3,CASSLAGRAGDTQYF,TGTGCCAGCAGCTTGGCCGGGAGGGCCGGAGATACGCAGTATTTT
TRBD1,TRBV5-6,NA,TRBJ1-2,CASSLQGANYGYTF,TGTGCCAGCAGCTTGCAGGGGGCGAACTATGGCTACACCTTC
NA,TRBV7-9,NA,TRBJ2-5,CASTGGLETQYF,TGTGCCAGCACAGGGGGACTCGAGACCCAGTACTTC
NA,TRBV30,NA,TRBJ2-7,CAWSERTVRPEQYF,TGTGCCTGGAGTGAGAGGACAGTTCGTCCCGAGCAGTACTTC
NA,TRBV19,NA,TRBJ1-6,CASSRSSQSSYNSPLHF,TGTGCCAGTAGTCGGAGCAGCCAGAGCTCCTATAATTCACCCCTCCACTTT
NA,TRBV19,once,TRBJ2-7,CASSIKRGFWAPPDEQYF,TGTGCCAGTAGTATAAAGAGGGGGTTCTGGGCGCCGCCGGACGAGCAGTACTTC
TRBD2,TRBV9,NA,TRBJ2-3,CASSRGLAGAQSTDTQYF,TGTGCCAGCAGCCGAGGACTAGCGGGGGCCCAAAGCACAGATACGCAGTATTTT
TRBD2,TRBV5-6,NA,TRBJ2-3,CASSLAPSGGTLDTQYF,TGTGCCAGCAGCTTGGCCCCTAGCGGGGGGACGCTAGATACGCAGTATTTT
NA,TRBV6-1,NA,TRBJ1-1,CAARQYSNTEAFF,TGTGCCGCCCGACAGTATTCGAACACTGAAGCTTTCTTT
TRBD2,TRBV5-1,NA,TRBJ2-3,CASRPRLAGGTDTQYF,TGCGCCAGCAGACCCCGACTAGCGGGGGGAACAGATACGCAGTATTTT
NA,TRBV27,once,TRBJ2-5,CASSSSASPQETQYF,TGTGCCAGCAGTTCTAGCGCGAGTCCCCAAGAGACCCAGTACTTC
NA,TRBV5-5,few,TRBJ2-3,CASSLGATDTQYF,TGTGCCAGCAGCTTGGGGGCCACAGATACGCAGTATTTT
TRBD2,TRBV9,once,TRBJ2-7,CASSASGRGYEQYF,TGTGCCAGCAGCGCCAGCGGGAGAGGATACGAGCAGTACTTC
TRBD1,TRBV2,once,TRBJ2-7,CASSEAGDRGPDYEQYF,TGTGCCAGCAGTGAAGCGGGGGACAGGGGACCCGACTACGAGCAGTACTTC
NA,TRBV2,NA,TRBJ1-1,CASSTILAADTEAFF,TGTGCCAGCAGTACCATTCTAGCCGCGGACACTGAAGCTTTCTTT
TRBD1,TRBV29-1,NA,TRBJ2-6,CSVEETGWTGANVLTF,TGCAGCGTTGAAGAGACAGGGTGGACTGGGGCCAACGTCCTGACTTTC
NA,TRBV7-9,NA,TRBJ1-2,CASSLDLAGWIYGYTF,TGTGCCAGCAGCTTAGACTTGGCAGGGTGGATCTATGGCTACACCTTC